This entry describes one TCR beta chain. The sample is drawn from a study of T cell responses to AZD1222 COVID-19 vaccine. Germline CDR1 and CDR2: MGHRA and YSYEKL. Trimming cost V 2 bases and J 2 bases, with 9 bases left between them. The CDR3 loop spans 15 amino acids. The data were produced by immunoSEQ multiplex PCR, yet TCRdb's version contains in-frame clones alone and is incomplete. The table lists 100,000 to 110,000 clones, around nine tenths of them singletons. The clonotype comes from an adult in good health. Sequenced material: peripheral blood, taken on day 0 of AZD1222 vaccination. The V call is TRBV4-1, the J call TRBJ2-2, with unresolved D. The CDR3 coding sequence is TGCGCCAGCAGCCAAAATTCTGTCAACACCGGGGAGCTGTTTTTT. Protein sequence: CASSQNSVNTGELFF.